The following is a T cell receptor (beta chain) sequence with its context. The data belong to a study of T cells in Graves' hyperthyroidism and ophthalmopathy. The CDR3 has 12 residues. In germline, CDR1 is ENHRY, CDR2 SYGVKD. Trimming cost V 0 bases and J 12 bases, with 9 bases left between them. The hyperthyroidism was newly diagnosed and had lasted under 2 months; the patients were aged 18 to 65. Reasons for excluding patients were uncontrolled infection, other autoimmune disease, pregnancy or lactation. Using around 10 ml of fresh peripheral blood, PBMCs were prepared. There were TCR beta CDR3 regions amplified from RNA transcripts. Researchers ran a first-round RT-PCR on the TCR CDR3 using the HTBI primer set. Via MiXCR, TCRdb re-called the multiplex PCR reads, giving one row per CDR3 protein. There are roughly 700,000 distinct CDR3 sequences in the sample; approximately 36% occur only once, and around 32% lies in the top ten.

The TCR comes from a woman between 40 and 55 years old with Graves' hyperthyroidism. This rearrangement joins TRBV10-3 to TRBJ2-1; the D is unclear. Sequenced input: blood. CDR3 region: CAISESPERQFF. The CDR3 DNA sequence: TGTGCCATCAGTGAGTCTCCGGAGAGGCAGTTCTTC.